These T cell receptor beta chains were read from a single sample in a study of a mutant IDH1 vaccine in newly diagnosed glioma. Assay used: immunoSEQ multiplex PCR; TCRdb lists only in-frame clones, some missing. The repertoire has some 30,000 clones, around 89% of them found once; the top ten carry approximately 2.4%. Their specific antigens are unknown. The starting material was PBMCs, obtained from a glioma patient whose treatment included an IDH1 peptide vaccine. All receptors come from a man aged 40-49 years with glioma. The CDR3 runs from the conserved cysteine through the conserved F or W. Fields, in order: clone size, V gene, J gene, D gene, CDR3 protein, CDR3 DNA. D genes are given only for firm matches. Rows may omit the clone size; those that give it use once, few, many or a size class.

once	TRBV7-9	TRBJ1-5	NA	CASSQGGDQPQHF	TGTGCCAGCAGCCAAGGGGGGGATCAGCCCCAGCATTTT
NA	TRBV25-1	TRBJ1-5	NA	CASSERGSQPQHF	TGTGCCAGCAGTGAACGAGGTTCTCAGCCCCAGCATTTT
NA	TRBV5-1	TRBJ2-1	NA	CASSLKLRGSNEQFF	TGCGCCAGCAGCCTGAAACTTAGGGGGAGCAATGAGCAGTTCTTC
NA	TRBV12-5	TRBJ2-1	TRBD1	CASGTGQVDNEQFF	TGTGCTAGTGGTACGGGACAGGTTGACAATGAGCAGTTCTTC
NA	TRBV10-3	TRBJ2-2	TRBD2	CAISLTSGGTGELFF	TGTGCCATCAGTCTTACTAGCGGGGGCACCGGGGAGCTGTTTTTT
NA	TRBV10-3	TRBJ2-2	NA	CAATGSAGELFF	TGTGCCGCTACAGGGTCCGCCGGGGAGCTGTTTTTT
NA	TRBV28	TRBJ1-2	TRBD1	CASSFLQGASYGYTF	TGTGCCAGCAGTTTTCTCCAGGGGGCGAGCTATGGCTACACCTTC
NA	TRBV2	TRBJ2-5	TRBD2	CASSFSGGARETQYF	TGTGCCAGCAGTTTTAGCGGGGGGGCCCGAGAGACCCAGTACTTC
NA	TRBV5-1	TRBJ2-5	NA	CASREGRFSETQYF	TGCGCCAGCAGAGAGGGAAGGTTTTCGGAGACCCAGTACTTC
NA	TRBV19	TRBJ2-4	NA	CASSTSSRDSLFF	TGTGCCAGTAGTACGTCTTCCCGGGACTCCCTTTTCTTC
NA	TRBV19	TRBJ1-2	NA	CASQVGQNNYGYTF	TGTGCCAGCCAAGTCGGACAGAATAACTATGGCTACACCTTC
NA	TRBV6-4	TRBJ1-1	NA	CASRQGGMNTEAFF	TGTGCCAGCAGACAGGGAGGAATGAACACTGAAGCTTTCTTT
NA	TRBV5-6	TRBJ1-1	NA	CASSPRVSYTEAFF	TGTGCCAGCAGCCCTCGGGTCTCTTACACTGAAGCTTTCTTT
NA	TRBV6-1	TRBJ1-6	TRBD1	CASTRDRDSPLHF	TGTGCCAGCACCAGGGACAGGGATTCACCCCTCCACTTT
NA	TRBV18	TRBJ2-1	TRBD2	CASSPIAGAGYEQFF	TGTGCCAGCTCCCCCATAGCGGGAGCGGGGTATGAGCAGTTCTTC
NA	TRBV7-2	TRBJ2-7	NA	CASSLARGWGYEQYF	TGTGCCAGCAGCTTAGCGCGAGGGTGGGGCTACGAGCAGTACTTC
NA	TRBV6-5	TRBJ1-6	TRBD1	CASSPGTGRNSPLHF	TGTGCCAGCAGTCCGGGGACAGGGCGCAATTCACCCCTCCACTTT
NA	TRBV25-1	TRBJ2-7	TRBD2	CASGVTSGSGEQYF	TGTGCCAGCGGGGTGACTAGCGGGAGTGGCGAGCAGTACTTC
NA	TRBV12-5	TRBJ2-1	TRBD1	CASAPPGQHTYNEQFF	TGTGCTAGTGCTCCTCCGGGACAGCATACCTACAATGAGCAGTTCTTC
NA	TRBV7-2	TRBJ2-2	NA	CASSFADDTGELFF	TGTGCCAGCAGCTTTGCTGACGACACCGGGGAGCTGTTTTTT
NA	TRBV7-8	TRBJ2-5	NA	CASTLKETQYF	TGTGCCAGCACCTTGAAAGAGACCCAGTACTTC
NA	TRBV7-2	TRBJ2-2	NA	CASSLMGTGANTGELFF	TGTGCCAGCAGCTTAATGGGTACAGGAGCGAACACCGGGGAGCTGTTTTTT
NA	TRBV19	TRBJ1-2	NA	CASRNGQRTSYGYTF	TGTGCCAGTAGGAATGGACAACGAACATCCTATGGCTACACCTTC
NA	TRBV7-2	TRBJ1-5	TRBD1	CASSLEAGGLNSNQPQHF	TGTGCCAGCAGCTTAGAGGCAGGGGGGCTTAATAGCAATCAGCCCCAGCATTTT
NA	TRBV5-1	TRBJ2-1	NA	CASSLVGTPVRNEQFF	TGCGCCAGCAGCTTGGTCGGGACCCCGGTGAGGAATGAGCAGTTCTTC
once	TRBV5-1	TRBJ2-6	TRBD1	CASAQGASASGANVLTF	TGCGCCAGCGCACAGGGGGCTTCCGCCTCTGGGGCCAACGTCCTGACTTTC